The TCR beta chain described here comes from a study of human T cells and chemical hapten exposure (dated by TCRdb to the early 2020s). At the level of the whole study: For sensitization, 2% DPC in acetone was applied to a roughly 2 cm by roughly 2 cm area of upper inner arm skin. Blood samples were taken from patients before sensitization (week 0) and then at 2, 6 and about 24 weeks after DPC sensitization. Throughout the study period of about 23 weeks, patients also received therapeutic DPC doses to the scalp every week. Patch testing was done on the upper back using Finn chambers containing 0.01% DPC, and results were scored after 6 days according to International Contact Dermatitis Research Group standards. This study followed changes in the peripheral blood TCR repertoire in vivo during primary and secondary sensitization of alopecia patients to the hapten diphenylcyclopropenone (DPC). Libraries were combined into a pool for sequencing, and differences in TCR yield between samples came mainly from small differences in library volumes within the pool. For TCR sequencing, blood came from twenty-nine alopecia patients at anywhere from one to four time points (pre-sensitization, 2, 6 and 24 weeks). Most of the patients in the cohort were female, and the cohort covered alopecia areata with under or over 50% scalp involvement, alopecia totalis and alopecia universalis. Broader findings and caveats from the paper: A positive correlation was found between the number of PT1 expanded TCRs and patch test score, with significance reached at thresholds 8, 16 and 32 but not 4. After repeated subsampling, changes were observed in the strength of the expansion versus patch-test correlation and in the threshold at which the correlation became significant. DPC sensitization did not change the number of TCRs with a frequency above 1 in 1000, and there was no evidence of changes in global repertoire structure. All patients had alopecia, a presumed autoimmune disease, so their immune response might differ from that of healthy individuals. Compared with pre-sensitization or healthy control sets, expanded TCRs formed significantly more large CDR3 similarity clusters, which is consistent with antigen-driven responses.

The library was produced with RACE. The run used a NextSeq 500. During library preparation, unique molecular identifiers were attached to individual cDNA molecules so that TCRs could be counted in a quantitative, reproducible way. Each blood RNA sample was used to sequence both TCR alpha and TCR beta chains. As for the authors' bioinformatics: A median of about 100,000 TCRs per sample was observed, with a range of 23,224 to 690,600. V, J and CDR3 annotation of the TCR reads was carried out using the Decombinator software suite. To make PS versus PT1 abundance plots, every sample was subsampled to the same number of TCRs (28,000). TCRs were defined as expanded if absent before sensitization and observed at least eight times at the 2-week time point. TCRdb cleaned the public reads at Q25 with fastp, built clones with MiXCR and kept in-frame beta chains. Each entry merges the rows of one CDR3 protein and shows their most common DNA and genes. TCRdb, not the authors, supplied the V and J calls. The sample table records 350,000 or so distinct CDR3 sequences; about 7% of these occur just once. The top ten hold 8% to 9% of the sample.

The germline V and J ends show losses of 9 bases and 3 bases respectively, and no gene match explains 4 bases of the junction. The germline V gene specifies ENHRY as CDR1 and SYGVKD as CDR2. From its cysteine to its phenylalanine, the CDR3 spans 13 amino acids. Left in the record is the CDR3 DNA by itself, 39 bases read in frame from the first base. The time point label, as the study defines it: patch test 1, 2 weeks after DPC sensitization. The treatment or condition label for this specimen denotes: therapeutic diphenylcyclopropenone sensitization with weekly scalp DPC. At every patch-test visit, the blood draw took place before the patch test was put on. Patients were considered eligible if aged 18 to 70, diagnosed with alopecia and deemed suitable for DPC therapy, and patients were excluded if pregnant. Total RNA was extracted from unfractionated whole blood that had been collected in Tempus Blood RNA tubes.

This clonotype was counted between two and nine times. Its antigen specificity is not known. No base qualities exist here, and no much larger clone lies one base off it. The sample consisted of whole blood, taken in connection with sensitization to the hapten diphenylcyclopropenone (DPC). The sequence is built from TRBV10-3 and TRBJ2-2, and 7 bases in between align with TRBD1. The sequence was obtained from a woman younger than 30 with alopecia areata. Some clones in this sample may be carry-over from other donors' samples. The sequence in DNA is TGTGCCATACAGGGGATTTACACCGGGGAGCTGTTTTTT. Translated, it gives CAIQGIYTGELFF.